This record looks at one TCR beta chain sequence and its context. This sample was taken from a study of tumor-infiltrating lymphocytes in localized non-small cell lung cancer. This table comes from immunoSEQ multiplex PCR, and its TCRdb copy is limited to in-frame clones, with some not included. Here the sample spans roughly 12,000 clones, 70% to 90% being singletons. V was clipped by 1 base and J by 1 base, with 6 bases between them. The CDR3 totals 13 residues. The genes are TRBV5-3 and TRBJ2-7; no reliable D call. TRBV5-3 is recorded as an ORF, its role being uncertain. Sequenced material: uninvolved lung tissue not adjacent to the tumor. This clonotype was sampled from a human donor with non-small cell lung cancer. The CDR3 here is CARSLLASYEQYF. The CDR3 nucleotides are TGTGCCAGAAGCTTGCTGGCGTCCTACGAGCAGTACTTC.